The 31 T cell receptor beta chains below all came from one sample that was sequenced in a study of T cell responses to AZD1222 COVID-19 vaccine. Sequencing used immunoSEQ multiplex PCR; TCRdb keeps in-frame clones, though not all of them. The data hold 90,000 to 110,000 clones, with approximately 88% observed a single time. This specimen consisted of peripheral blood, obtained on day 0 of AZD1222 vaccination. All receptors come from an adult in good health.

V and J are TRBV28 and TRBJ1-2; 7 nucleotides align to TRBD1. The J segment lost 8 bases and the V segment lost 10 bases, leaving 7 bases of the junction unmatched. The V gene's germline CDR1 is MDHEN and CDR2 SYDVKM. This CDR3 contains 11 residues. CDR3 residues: CATSGGFGYTF. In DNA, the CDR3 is TGTGCCACCTCAGGGGGTTTCGGCTACACCTTC.

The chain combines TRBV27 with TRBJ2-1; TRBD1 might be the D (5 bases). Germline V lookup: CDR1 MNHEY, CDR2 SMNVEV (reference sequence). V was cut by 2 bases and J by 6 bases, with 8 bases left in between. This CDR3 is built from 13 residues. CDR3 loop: CASSLLQGNEQFF. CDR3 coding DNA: TGTGCCAGCAGTTTACTGCAGGGCAATGAGCAGTTCTTC.

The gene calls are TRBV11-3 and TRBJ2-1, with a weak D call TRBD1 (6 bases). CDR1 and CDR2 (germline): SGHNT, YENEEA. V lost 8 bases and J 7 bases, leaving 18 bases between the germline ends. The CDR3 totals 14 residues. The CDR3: CASQLPGHNNEQFF. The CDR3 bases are TGTGCCAGCCAATTACCGGGACACAATAATGAGCAGTTCTTC.

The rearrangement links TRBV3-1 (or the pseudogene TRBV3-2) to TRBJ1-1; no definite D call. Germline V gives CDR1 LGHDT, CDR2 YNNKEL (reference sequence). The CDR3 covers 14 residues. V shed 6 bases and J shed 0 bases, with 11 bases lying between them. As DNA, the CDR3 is TGTGCCAGCAGGATCTCGATGATGAACACTGAAGCTTTCTTT. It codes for CASRISMMNTEAFF.

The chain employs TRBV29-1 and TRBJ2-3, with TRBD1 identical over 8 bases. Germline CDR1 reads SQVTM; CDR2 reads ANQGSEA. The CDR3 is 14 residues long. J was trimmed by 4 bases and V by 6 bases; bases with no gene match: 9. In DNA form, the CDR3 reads TGCAGCGTAGACCCGGACAGGGAGGCAGATACGCAGTATTTT. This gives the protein CSVDPDREADTQYF.

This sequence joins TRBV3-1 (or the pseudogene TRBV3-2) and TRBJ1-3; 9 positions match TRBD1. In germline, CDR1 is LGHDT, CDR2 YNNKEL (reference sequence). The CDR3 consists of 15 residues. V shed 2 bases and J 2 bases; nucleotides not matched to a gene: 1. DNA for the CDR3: TGTGCCAGCAGCCAAAGACAGGGGGCTGGAAACACCATATATTTT. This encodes CASSQRQGAGNTIYF.

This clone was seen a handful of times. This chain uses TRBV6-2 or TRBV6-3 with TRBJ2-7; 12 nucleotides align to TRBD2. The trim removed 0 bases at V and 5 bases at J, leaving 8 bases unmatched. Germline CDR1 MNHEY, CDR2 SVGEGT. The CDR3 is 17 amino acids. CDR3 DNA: TGTGCCAGCAGTTACTCGAGGCGACTAGCGGGAGCCAACGAGCAGTACTTC. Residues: CASSYSRRLAGANEQYF.

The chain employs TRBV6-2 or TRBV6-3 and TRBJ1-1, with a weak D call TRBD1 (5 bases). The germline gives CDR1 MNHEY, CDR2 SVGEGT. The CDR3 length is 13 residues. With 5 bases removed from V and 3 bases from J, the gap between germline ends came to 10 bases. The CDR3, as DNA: TGTGCCAGCAGTCCCCAGGGTCACACTGAAGCTTTCTTT. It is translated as CASSPQGHTEAFF.

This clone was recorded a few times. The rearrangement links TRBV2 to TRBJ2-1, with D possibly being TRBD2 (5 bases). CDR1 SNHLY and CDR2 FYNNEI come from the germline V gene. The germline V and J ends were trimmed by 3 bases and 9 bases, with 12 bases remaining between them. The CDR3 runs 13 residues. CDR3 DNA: TGTGCCAGCAGTGAGCCCGCGGGCGGTGAGCAGTTCTTC. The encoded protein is CASSEPAGGEQFF.

CDR3 residues: CASPPSGAHTEAFF. CDR3 coding DNA: TGTGCCAGCCCACCTTCGGGGGCACACACTGAAGCTTTCTTT. The chain carries TRBV6-5 and TRBJ1-1; D is possibly TRBD1 (6 bases). The CDR3 length is 14 residues. V lost 8 bases and J lost 3, with 16 bases in between. Per germline, CDR1 MNHEY and CDR2 SVGAGI.

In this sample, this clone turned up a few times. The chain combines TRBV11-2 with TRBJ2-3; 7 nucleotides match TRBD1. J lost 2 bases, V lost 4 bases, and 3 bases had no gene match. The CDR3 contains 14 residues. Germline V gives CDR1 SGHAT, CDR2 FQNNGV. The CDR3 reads CASSSGQSTDTQYF. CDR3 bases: TGTGCCAGCAGCTCGGGACAGTCCACAGATACGCAGTATTTT.

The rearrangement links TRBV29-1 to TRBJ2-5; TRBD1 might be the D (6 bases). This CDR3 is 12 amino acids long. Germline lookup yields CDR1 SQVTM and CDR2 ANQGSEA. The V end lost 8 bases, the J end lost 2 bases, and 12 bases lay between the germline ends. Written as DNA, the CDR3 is TGCAGCTACAACAGGGATCAAGAGACCCAGTACTTC. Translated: CSYNRDQETQYF.

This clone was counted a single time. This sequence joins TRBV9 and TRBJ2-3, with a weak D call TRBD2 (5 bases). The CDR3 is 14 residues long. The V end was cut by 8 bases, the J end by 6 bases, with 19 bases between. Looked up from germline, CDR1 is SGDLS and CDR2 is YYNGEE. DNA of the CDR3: TGTGCCAGTAACCTGGGAGTGGGCGGGGATACGCAGTATTTT. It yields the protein CASNLGVGGDTQYF.

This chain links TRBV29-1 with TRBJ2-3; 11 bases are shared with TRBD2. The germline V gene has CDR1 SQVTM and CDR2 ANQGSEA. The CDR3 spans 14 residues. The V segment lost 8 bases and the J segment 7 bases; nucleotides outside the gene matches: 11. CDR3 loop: CSLRLAGLSNTQYF. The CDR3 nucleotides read TGCAGCCTGAGACTAGCGGGATTGTCAAATACGCAGTATTTT.

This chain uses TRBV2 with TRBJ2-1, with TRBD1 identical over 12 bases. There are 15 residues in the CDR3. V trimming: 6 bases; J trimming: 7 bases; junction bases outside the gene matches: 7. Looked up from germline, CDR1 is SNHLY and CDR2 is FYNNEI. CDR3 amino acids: CASRFGTGGRNEQFF. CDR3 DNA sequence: TGTGCCAGCAGGTTCGGGACAGGGGGCAGGAATGAGCAGTTCTTC.

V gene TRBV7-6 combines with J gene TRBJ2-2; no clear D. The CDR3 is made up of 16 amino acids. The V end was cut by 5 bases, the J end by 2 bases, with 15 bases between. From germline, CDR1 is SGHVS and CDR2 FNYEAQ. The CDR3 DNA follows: TGTGCCAGCAGCCCCCAAGGGTGGGCCAACACCGGGGAGCTGTTTTTT. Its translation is CASSPQGWANTGELFF.

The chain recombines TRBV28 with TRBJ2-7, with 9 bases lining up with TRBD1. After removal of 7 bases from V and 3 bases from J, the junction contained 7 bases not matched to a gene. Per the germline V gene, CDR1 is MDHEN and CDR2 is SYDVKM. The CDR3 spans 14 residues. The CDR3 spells CASISRDRDYEQYF. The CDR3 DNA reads TGTGCCAGCATCAGTCGGGACAGGGACTACGAGCAGTACTTC.

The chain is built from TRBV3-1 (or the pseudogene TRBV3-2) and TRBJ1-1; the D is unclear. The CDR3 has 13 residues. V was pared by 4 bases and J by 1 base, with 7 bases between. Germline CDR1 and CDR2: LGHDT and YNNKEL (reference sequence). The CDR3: CASSPTSNTEAFF. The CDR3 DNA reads TGTGCCAGCAGCCCCACCTCGAACACTGAAGCTTTCTTT.

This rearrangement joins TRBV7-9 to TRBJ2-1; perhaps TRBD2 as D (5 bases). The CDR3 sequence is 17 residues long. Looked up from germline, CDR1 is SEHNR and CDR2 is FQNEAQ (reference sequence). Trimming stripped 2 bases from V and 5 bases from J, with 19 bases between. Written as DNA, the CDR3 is TGTGCCAGCAGCTTATCCTTAGCGCCCCCCCCCAACAATGAGCAGTTCTTC. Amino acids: CASSLSLAPPPNNEQFF. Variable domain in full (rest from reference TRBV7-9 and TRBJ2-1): DTGVSQNPRHKITKRGQNVTFRCDPISEHNRLYWYRQTLGQGPEFLTYFQNEAQLEKSRLLSDRFSAERPKGSFSTLEIQRTEQGDSAMYLCASSLSLAPPPNNEQFFGPGTRLTVL.

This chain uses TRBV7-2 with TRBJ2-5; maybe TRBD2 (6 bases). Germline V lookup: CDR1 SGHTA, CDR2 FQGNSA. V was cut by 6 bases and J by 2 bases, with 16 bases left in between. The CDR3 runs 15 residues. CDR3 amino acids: CASSPSYGGQETQYF. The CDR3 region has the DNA TGTGCCAGCAGTCCTTCTTACGGAGGGCAAGAGACCCAGTACTTC.

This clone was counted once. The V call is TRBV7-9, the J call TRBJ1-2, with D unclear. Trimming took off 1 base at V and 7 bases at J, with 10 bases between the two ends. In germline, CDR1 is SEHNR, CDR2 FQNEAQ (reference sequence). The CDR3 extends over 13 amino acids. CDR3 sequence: CASSLELGGGYTF. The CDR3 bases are TGTGCCAGCAGCTTAGAATTAGGCGGTGGCTACACCTTC.

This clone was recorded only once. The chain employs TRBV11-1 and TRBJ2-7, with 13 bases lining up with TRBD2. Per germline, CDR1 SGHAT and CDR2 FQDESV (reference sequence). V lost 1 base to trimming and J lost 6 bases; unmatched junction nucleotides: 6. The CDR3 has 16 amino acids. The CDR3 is CASSLVRGLAGAEQYF. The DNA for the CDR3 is TGTGCCAGCAGCTTAGTTCGAGGACTAGCGGGAGCCGAGCAGTACTTC.

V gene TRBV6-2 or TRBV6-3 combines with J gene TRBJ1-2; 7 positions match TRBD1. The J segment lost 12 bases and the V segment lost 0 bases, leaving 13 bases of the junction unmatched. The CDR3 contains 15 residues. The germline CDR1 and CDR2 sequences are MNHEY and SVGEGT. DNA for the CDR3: TGTGCCAGCAGTTACTCGAACGTCGGCAGGGGGGGAGACACCTTC. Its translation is CASSYSNVGRGGDTF.

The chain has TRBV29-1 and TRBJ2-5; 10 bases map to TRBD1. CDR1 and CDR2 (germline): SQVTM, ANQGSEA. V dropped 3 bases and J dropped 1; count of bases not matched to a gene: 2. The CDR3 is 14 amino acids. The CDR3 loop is CSVEGQGIQETQYF. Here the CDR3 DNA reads TGCAGCGTTGAGGGACAGGGGATCCAAGAGACCCAGTACTTC. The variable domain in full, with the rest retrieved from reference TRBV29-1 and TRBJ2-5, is SAVISQKPSRDICQRGTSLTIQCQVDSQVTMMFWYRQQPGQSLTLIATANQGSEATYESGFVIDKFPISRPNLTFSTLTVSNMSPEDSSIYLCSVEGQGIQETQYFGPGTRLLVL.

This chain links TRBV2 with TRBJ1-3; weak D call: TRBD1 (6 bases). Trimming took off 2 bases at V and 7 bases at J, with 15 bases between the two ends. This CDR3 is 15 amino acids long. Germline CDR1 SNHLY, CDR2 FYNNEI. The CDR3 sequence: CASSEFGRGENTIYF. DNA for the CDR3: TGTGCCAGCAGTGAATTTGGCAGGGGTGAGAACACCATATATTTT.

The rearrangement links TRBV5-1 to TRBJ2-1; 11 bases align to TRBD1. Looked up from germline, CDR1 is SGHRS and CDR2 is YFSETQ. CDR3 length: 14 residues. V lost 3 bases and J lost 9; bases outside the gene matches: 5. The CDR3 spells CASSSGQGAGEQFF. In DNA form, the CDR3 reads TGCGCCAGCAGCTCCGGACAGGGGGCCGGTGAGCAGTTCTTC.

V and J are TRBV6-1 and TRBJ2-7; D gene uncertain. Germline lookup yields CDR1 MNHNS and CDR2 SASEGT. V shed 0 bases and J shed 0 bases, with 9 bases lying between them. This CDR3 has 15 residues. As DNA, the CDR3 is TGTGCCAGCAGTGAAGCGCGGATGACCTCCTACGAGCAGTACTTC. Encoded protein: CASSEARMTSYEQYF.

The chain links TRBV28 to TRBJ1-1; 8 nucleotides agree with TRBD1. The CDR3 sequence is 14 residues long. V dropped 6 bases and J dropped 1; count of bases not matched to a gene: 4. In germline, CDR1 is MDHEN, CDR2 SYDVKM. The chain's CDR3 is CASSAGQGNTEAFF. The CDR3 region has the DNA TGTGCCAGCAGCGCCGGACAGGGGAACACTGAAGCTTTCTTT.

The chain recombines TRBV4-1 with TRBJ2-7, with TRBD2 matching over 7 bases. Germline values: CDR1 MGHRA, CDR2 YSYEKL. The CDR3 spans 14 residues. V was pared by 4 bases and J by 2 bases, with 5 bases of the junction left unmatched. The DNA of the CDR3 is TGCGCCAGCAGCCGCACTAGCGTTGCCTACGAGCAGTACTTC. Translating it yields CASSRTSVAYEQYF.

CDR3 nucleotide sequence: TGTGCCAGCTCACCAGGGGAAGATACGCAGTATTTT. Its translation: CASSPGEDTQYF. The chain is built from TRBV18 and TRBJ2-3; no clear D. The germline V gene has CDR1 KGHSH and CDR2 LQKENI. There are 12 residues in the CDR3. V shed 2 bases and J shed 5 bases, with 5 bases lying between them.

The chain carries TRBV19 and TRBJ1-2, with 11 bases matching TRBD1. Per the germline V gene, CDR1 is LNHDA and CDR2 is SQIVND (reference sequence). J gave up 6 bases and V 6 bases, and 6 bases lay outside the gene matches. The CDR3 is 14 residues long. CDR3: CASRDRGREDGYTF. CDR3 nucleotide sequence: TGTGCCAGTAGGGACAGGGGGCGGGAAGATGGCTACACCTTC.